The present T cell receptor (beta chain) was sequenced within a study of T-cell memory formation after mild COVID-19. Overall study results and limits: Pre-infection memory carried some responding clones, suggesting that cross-reactive memory joined.

The CDR3 has 14 amino acids. Germline loops: CDR1 SGHTA, CDR2 FQGNSA. Losses at the gene ends were 5 bases for V and 8 bases for J; bases not matched to a gene: 10. This clonotype has at least ten counts. The target antigen is unknown. TCRdb used MiXCR to reprocess the 5' RACE reads, holding one entry per CDR3 protein. In the table there are 280,000 or so distinct CDR3 sequences, roughly 8.2% of which are singletons. The clonotype was recovered from a man between 18 and 29 years old who had mild COVID-19 (a few samples of this study predate the infection). Cell type and time point are not known. Sequencing was done on a sample of PBMCs or a T cell subset sorted from them (not recorded which). This rearrangement joins TRBV7-2 to TRBJ1-2; 8 bases are shared with TRBD1. Here the CDR3 reads CASSTGQGGLGYTF. The CDR3 bases are TGTGCCAGCAGCACCGGACAGGGAGGGTTAGGCTACACCTTC.